This TCR beta chain is drawn from a study of CD8 T cells in Susac syndrome. The authors reverse transcribed roughly 0.5 to 1 ug RNA with random hexamers. TCRdb re-called the immunoSEQ multiplex PCR reads through MiXCR, storing one row per CDR3 protein. The table includes about 190,000 distinct CDR3 sequences, 85% to 95% detected once. Sequencing of TCR beta drew on CD8+ and CD4+ T cells from blood. The patients with Susac syndrome satisfied recently defined diagnostic criteria for either definite or probable disease. The germline CDR1 and CDR2 sequences are SGDLS and YYNGEE. V shed 0 bases and J shed 2 bases, with 2 bases lying between them. The CDR3 is 13 residues long.

Sequences were obtained from CD8+ T cells from PBMCs. This sequence originates from a human donor with Susac syndrome. The chain carries TRBV9 and TRBJ2-2, with no clear D. CDR3 loop: CASSVGNTGELFF. The DNA for the CDR3 is TGTGCCAGCAGCGTAGGTAACACCGGGGAGCTGTTTTTT.